One TCR beta chain is described in this entry. Germline V gives CDR1 ENHRY, CDR2 SYGVKD. The V and J ends lost 0 bases and 15 bases, in that order; junction bases with no gene match: 11. The CDR3 covers 14 residues. The sample originates from a study of blood T cell repertoires in COVID-19. Study-level information: Material from acute and convalescent COVID-19 was sourced from the United States, Italy and Spain.

Sequencing used immunoSEQ multiplex PCR; TCRdb keeps in-frame clones, though not all of them. Found here are about 230,000 clones, approximately 87% of them singletons; the top ten hold 2.5% to 3.5%. The V and J genes are TRBV10-3 and TRBJ2-1, with TRBD2 matching over 7 bases. Material: PBMCs or T cells enriched from blood (not recorded which). The source is a woman in her forties or fifties in a cohort exposed to, infected with or recovered from COVID-19 (not recorded which). DNA for the CDR3: TGTGCCATCAGTGAGTCGATTGGGGGGGTTAGCGTGTTCTTC. It codes for CAISESIGGVSVFF.